Following are 27 T cell receptor beta chains from one sample sequenced in a study of regulatory T cells in long-lasting Graves disease. Sequencing libraries for TCR beta were prepared with iRepertoire HTBI primers and Arm-PCR of CDR3 regions. TCRdb re-derived calls from the multiplex PCR reads in MiXCR, one entry per CDR3 protein. Here the sample spans hundreds of thousands of distinct CDR3 sequences, approximately 13% being singletons. The time point here: newly diagnosed GD, antithyroid drugs for less than 3 months. Researchers made the TCR library from RNA that was extracted from PBMCs. These data are also associated with another study on T cells in Graves' hyperthyroidism and ophthalmopathy.

Material: peripheral blood mononuclear cells (PBMCs), obtained at new diagnosis, from a patient treated with antithyroid drugs. The receptors were sampled from a man between 25 and 39 years old with Graves disease.

This clonotype was recorded a few times. The chain combines TRBV10-3 with TRBJ1-3; 11 bases match TRBD1. V gave up 6 bases and J gave up 0 bases; unmatched junction bases: 16. The CDR3 consists of 20 residues. Germline CDR1 ENHRY, CDR2 SYGVKD. Written as DNA, the CDR3 is TGTGCCATCAGGGAAAGGACAGGGGGCGTCCCGAGATACTCTGGAAACACCATATATTTT. This codes for CAIRERTGGVPRYSGNTIYF.

This clonotype was counted at least ten times. One end of the junction does not line up with germline, which may come from a read error. J is TRBJ1-5 and V is TRBV7-9; D not resolved. This CDR3 contains 14 residues. Germline V gene data show CDR1 as SEHNR and CDR2 as FQNEAQ (reference sequence). This CDR3 is CASSLVGVGQPQHF. For the CDR3, the DNA is TGTGCCAGCAGTTTAGTCGGGGTGGGTCAGCCCCAGCATTTT.

The genes are TRBV24-1 and TRBJ2-1; D perhaps matches TRBD1 (5 bases). CDR1 is KGHDR and CDR2 is SFDVKD in the germline V gene. V lost 3 bases, J lost 4 bases, and 15 bases lay in between. This CDR3 has 16 amino acids. The CDR3 DNA reads as TGTGCCACCAGTGATCCCCCCAGGACAAGATACAATGAGCAGTTCTTC. Its protein is CATSDPPRTRYNEQFF.

This clonotype has ten or more counts. The chain is built from TRBV7-9 and TRBJ2-1; TRBD2 matches 9 bases. J was trimmed by 7 bases and V by 6 bases; bases with no gene match: 13. Germline V lookup: CDR1 SEHNR, CDR2 FQNEAQ (reference sequence). This CDR3 region has 16 residues. The CDR3 here is CASSHTLAGGTNEQFF. CDR3 bases: TGTGCCAGCAGTCACACCCTGGCGGGAGGGACAAATGAGCAGTTCTTC.

This clonotype was picked up a small number of times. The chain carries TRBV25-1 and TRBJ1-4, with 8 nucleotides matching TRBD1. Germline V gene lookup returns CDR1 MGHDK and CDR2 SYGVNS. V lost 6 bases to trimming and J lost 8 bases; unmatched junction nucleotides: 5. The CDR3 runs to 13 residues. The CDR3 reads CASRLTGEEKLFF. CDR3 in DNA: TGTGCCAGCAGGCTGACAGGGGAAGAAAAACTGTTTTTT.

About this clonotype itself: A clone one base away is much larger, so this may be a read error. This chain connects TRBV5-6 to TRBJ1-4; perhaps TRBD1 as D (5 bases). CDR3 length: 12 residues. Germline CDR1 and CDR2: SGHDT and YYEEEE. V lost 4 bases and J lost 7, with 8 bases in between. The CDR3 reads CASSGGVEKLFF. CDR3 coding DNA: TGTGCCAGCAGCGGGGGAGTTGAAAAACTGTTTTTT.

This clonotype was picked up many times. V gene TRBV11-2 combines with J gene TRBJ1-6, with D uncertain. The V end lost 3 bases, the J end lost 6 bases, and 9 bases lay between the germline ends. The CDR3 sequence is 14 residues long. The germline CDR1 and CDR2 sequences are SGHAT and FQNNGV. CDR3 residues: CASSFFLANSPLHF. In DNA, the CDR3 is TGTGCCAGCAGCTTTTTTCTGGCTAATTCACCCCTCCACTTT. The variable domain in full, completed from reference TRBV11-2 and TRBJ1-6, reads EAGVAQSPRYKIIEKRQSVAFWCNPISGHATLYWYQQILGQGPKLLIQFQNNGVVDDSQLPKDRFSAERLKGVDSTLKIQPAKLEDSAVYLCASSFFLANSPLHFGNGTRLTVT.

This clonotype has ten or more counts. The rearrangement uses TRBV10-1 and TRBJ2-5; D is ambiguous. CDR3 size: 13 residues. Per the germline V gene, CDR1 is WNHNN and CDR2 is SYGVQD (reference sequence). Trimming cost V 3 bases and J 5 bases, with 10 bases left between them. Written as DNA, the CDR3 is TGCGCCAGCAGTGAAGTCCTTGGGGAGACCCAGTACTTC. Residues: CASSEVLGETQYF.

Remarks on this clonotype: Relative to the germline gene, one junction end is altered; a read error may explain this. V and J are TRBV9 and TRBJ1-2; D is unresolved. The CDR3 runs to 17 residues. Germline V gene lookup returns CDR1 SGDLS and CDR2 YYNGEE. This CDR3 reads CVSSVDHGGGRGYGYTF. CDR3 DNA sequence: TGTGTCAGCAGCGTAGATCACGGAGGCGGAAGAGGCTATGGCTACACCTTC.

This clonotype was detected ten times or more. The chain employs TRBV5-1 and TRBJ1-1; TRBD1 is a possible D gene (6 bases). Germline CDR1 SGHRS, CDR2 YFSETQ. This CDR3 has 15 residues. The V end lost 4 bases, the J end lost 1 base, and 14 bases lay between the germline ends. The CDR3 loop reads CASSPGGTTNTEAFF. The CDR3 nucleotides read TGCGCCAGCAGCCCGGGAGGGACAACGAACACTGAAGCTTTCTTT.

This clonotype was seen at least ten times. The chain recombines TRBV27 with TRBJ2-1; 7 nucleotides agree with TRBD2. This CDR3 contains 18 residues. Germline assignment: CDR1 MNHEY and CDR2 SMNVEV (reference sequence). V lost 1 base and J lost 7; bases outside the gene matches: 16. The CDR3 loop is CASSLWGRWGGRKNEQFF. CDR3 nucleotide sequence: TGTGCCAGCAGTTTATGGGGCAGGTGGGGAGGGAGGAAGAATGAGCAGTTCTTC.

This clonotype was counted at least ten times. The chain employs TRBV7-8 and TRBJ2-3; D unresolved. Looked up from germline, CDR1 is SGHVS and CDR2 is FQNEAQ. V was trimmed by 0 bases and J by 6 bases, leaving 10 bases between them. The CDR3 consists of 14 residues. The CDR3 region is CASSLARDGDTQYF. CDR3 nucleotides: TGTGCCAGCAGCTTAGCCCGCGATGGGGATACGCAGTATTTT.

This clonotype was counted a few times. This chain connects TRBV11-2 to TRBJ1-1, with 7 bases fitting TRBD1. The CDR3 is 16 residues long. In germline, CDR1 is SGHAT, CDR2 FQNNGV. The V segment lost 6 bases and the J segment 6 bases; nucleotides outside the gene matches: 16. The CDR3 sequence: CASSYSTGMRGAEAFF. In DNA form, the CDR3 reads TGTGCCAGCAGTTACTCGACAGGGATGAGAGGGGCTGAAGCTTTCTTT.

This clonotype was seen only a few times. The V and J genes are TRBV4-2 and TRBJ2-4; perhaps TRBD2 as D (5 bases). Trimming stripped 6 bases from V and 5 bases from J, with 11 bases between. Germline V gene sequence: CDR1 LGHNA, CDR2 YNFKEQ. The CDR3 consists of 13 residues. In DNA form, the CDR3 reads TGTGCCAGCAGTAGCAGCGGCCAAAACATTCAGTACTTC. The encoded protein is CASSSSGQNIQYF.

This clonotype was detected only a few times. The V gene is TRBV15, the J gene TRBJ2-1; D unclear. This CDR3 region has 13 residues. Germline values: CDR1 LNHNV, CDR2 YYDKDF (reference sequence). V lost 3 bases to trimming and J lost 8 bases, with 11 bases between them. CDR3: CATSRVISHEQFF. The CDR3 nucleotides are TGTGCCACCAGCAGGGTGATTAGTCATGAGCAGTTCTTC.

The genes are TRBV12-5 and TRBJ1-4; 7 nucleotides line up with TRBD1. The trim removed 10 bases at V and 3 bases at J, leaving 14 bases unmatched. Germline lookup yields CDR1 LGHNT and CDR2 FRNRAP. The CDR3 runs 16 residues. Written as DNA, the CDR3 is TGTGCTACCCAGACAGGGCGGAGTGGAGCTAATGAAAAACTGTTTTTT. Its translation: CATQTGRSGANEKLFF.

This clonotype came up many times. The rearrangement uses TRBV18 and TRBJ2-7; the D gene is possibly TRBD1 (6 bases). From germline, CDR1 is KGHSH and CDR2 LQKENI. The CDR3 length is 15 residues. V lost 5 bases to trimming and J lost 1 base, with 15 bases between them. The CDR3 sequence is CASSFDPRGSYEQYF. In DNA form, the CDR3 reads TGTGCCAGCTCATTCGACCCCAGGGGTTCCTACGAGCAGTACTTC.

V is TRBV19 and J is TRBJ2-3; D is perhaps TRBD1 (6 bases). The length of the CDR3 is 14 residues. Germline lookup yields CDR1 LNHDA and CDR2 SQIVND (reference sequence). Trimming took 5 bases from V and 1 from J, leaving 10 bases between them. CDR3 region: CASSAYRGTDTQYF. The CDR3 DNA follows: TGTGCCAGTAGTGCTTACAGGGGCACAGATACGCAGTATTTT.

This clonotype has at least ten counts. The chain combines TRBV28 with TRBJ2-2; 10 nucleotides agree with TRBD1. Germline V gives CDR1 MDHEN, CDR2 SYDVKM. V lost 3 bases to trimming and J lost 7 bases; unmatched junction nucleotides: 14. The CDR3 runs 18 residues. CDR3 coding DNA: TGTGCCAGCAGTTTGGGGAAAGCCGGGACAGGGGTTAGCGGGGAGCTGTTTTTT. It specifies CASSLGKAGTGVSGELFF.

This clonotype was counted ten times or more. The chain uses TRBV20-1 and TRBJ2-2; 7 positions match TRBD2. V was clipped by 1 base and J by 4 bases; unmatched bases: 3. Germline-derived CDR1 and CDR2 are DFQATT and SNEGSKA (reference sequence). The length of the CDR3 is 14 residues. The CDR3 region is CSARGAGSTGELFF. The DNA for the CDR3 is TGCAGTGCTAGAGGAGCGGGATCCACCGGGGAGCTGTTTTTT.

This clonotype has a handful of counts. This chain connects TRBV15 to TRBJ2-7, with D tentatively TRBD1 (5 bases). V lost 0 bases to trimming and J lost 4 bases, with 19 bases between them. Germline values: CDR1 LNHNV, CDR2 YYDKDF (reference sequence). This CDR3 region has 17 residues. The CDR3 protein is CATSREGRAGRRYEQYF. CDR3 coding DNA: TGTGCCACCAGCAGAGAGGGCCGGGCAGGGCGAAGGTACGAGCAGTACTTC.

This clonotype was detected ten times or more. V usage is TRBV5-1 and J usage is TRBJ2-2; maybe TRBD1 (6 bases). The CDR3 runs 16 residues. Germline loops: CDR1 SGHRS, CDR2 YFSETQ. Deletions cut 2 bases from V and 3 bases from J, with 14 bases between. The DNA for the CDR3 is TGCGCCAGCAGCTTCAACCAGGGGTCATACACCGGGGAGCTGTTTTTT. Protein: CASSFNQGSYTGELFF.

As concerns this clonotype: This may be a read error, as it is one base from a much larger clone. This rearrangement joins TRBV24-1 to TRBJ2-7; D may be TRBD2 (6 bases). With 5 bases removed from V and 3 bases from J, the gap between germline ends came to 13 bases. Germline assignment: CDR1 KGHDR and CDR2 SFDVKD. CDR3 length equals 14 residues. The chain's CDR3 is CATSVNGGGYEQYF. CDR3 DNA: TGTGCCACCAGTGTTAATGGGGGAGGCTACGAGCAGTACTTC.

This clonotype was seen ten or more times. The chain uses TRBV29-1 and TRBJ2-7, with TRBD2 matching 14 bases. Trimming at V came to 5 bases and at J to 2 bases, leaving 8 bases not matched to a gene. The CDR3 spans 16 residues. Germline lookup yields CDR1 SQVTM and CDR2 ANQGSEA. This chain's CDR3 is CSVLPMTSGRAYEQYF. The CDR3 DNA reads as TGCAGCGTTCTTCCCATGACTAGCGGGAGGGCCTACGAGCAGTACTTC.

This chain links TRBV9 with TRBJ2-2; D gene uncertain. CDR3 length: 14 residues. Germline CDR1 SGDLS, CDR2 YYNGEE. Trimming cost V 0 bases and J 6 bases, with 9 bases left between them. This chain's CDR3 is CASSVGIWSGELFF. The CDR3 DNA sequence: TGTGCCAGCAGCGTAGGTATTTGGTCCGGGGAGCTGTTTTTT. Full variable domain (remainder filled in from reference TRBV9 and TRBJ2-2): DSGVTQTPKHLITATGQRVTLRCSPRSGDLSVYWYQQSLDQGLQFLIQYYNGEERAKGNILERFSAQQFPDLHSELNLSSLELGDSALYFCASSVGIWSGELFFGEGSRLTVL.

This clonotype was recorded many times. The V gene is TRBV7-9, the J gene TRBJ2-5; D remains ambiguous. V gave up 1 base and J gave up 6 bases, with 3 bases separating them. The CDR3 consists of 11 residues. CDR1 and CDR2 from the germline V gene are SEHNR and FQNEAQ (reference sequence). This CDR3 reads CASSLDQTQYF. CDR3 DNA sequence: TGTGCCAGCAGCTTAGACCAGACCCAGTACTTC. The full variable domain, its missing parts supplied by reference TRBV7-9 and TRBJ2-5, is DTGVSQNPRHKITKRGQNVTFRCDPISEHNRLYWYRQTLGQGPEFLTYFQNEAQLEKSRLLSDRFSAERPKGSFSTLEIQRTEQGDSAMYLCASSLDQTQYFGPGTRLLVL.

This clonotype turned up a few times. The chain is built from TRBV6-6 and TRBJ2-5; 9 bases are shared with TRBD1. The J segment lost 4 bases and the V segment lost 0 bases, leaving 3 bases of the junction unmatched. Germline V CDR1 and CDR2: MNHNY, SVGAGI (reference sequence). CDR3 length: 15 residues. As DNA, the CDR3 is TGTGCCAGCAGTTACTCGGACAGGGGAAGAGAGACCCAGTACTTC. Residues: CASSYSDRGRETQYF.